The 16 T cell receptor beta chains presented below share a single source sample, sequenced in a study of blood T cell repertoires in COVID-19. Only in-frame clones appear in the TCRdb table, and some are missing; sequencing was by immunoSEQ multiplex PCR. The repertoire holds around 250,000 clones, with around 80% as singletons. Input material: peripheral blood. These receptors were obtained from a woman of 80 years or more with acute or convalescent COVID-19.

The chain has TRBV7-9 and TRBJ2-1; 14 bases are shared with TRBD2. The CDR3 has 14 amino acids. J lost 7 bases, V lost 6 bases, and 2 bases had no gene match. CDR1 is SEHNR and CDR2 is FQNEAQ in the germline V gene (reference sequence). In DNA form, the CDR3 reads TGTGCCAGCAGGACTAGCGGGGGGGCAAATGAGCAGTTCTTC. It codes for CASRTSGGANEQFF.

The CDR3 nucleotides are TGTGCCAGCAGCTTAGAATCCGGGACTACGCTGGCGATGATGGATACGCAGTATTTT. Its protein is CASSLESGTTLAMMDTQYF. This chain joins TRBV7-2 and TRBJ2-3; 7 bases agree with TRBD2. Germline loops: CDR1 SGHTA, CDR2 FQGNSA. Trimming removed 1 base from V and 6 bases from J; junction bases left unmatched: 19. The CDR3 runs to 19 residues.

This clone turned up a few times. This chain links TRBV7-2 with TRBJ2-3, with D possibly matching TRBD1 (5 bases). This CDR3 spans 13 amino acids. Germline V gives CDR1 SGHTA, CDR2 FQGNSA. V shed 7 bases and J shed 2 bases, with 10 bases lying between them. As DNA, the CDR3 is TGTGCCAGCACGAAGGACATCACAGATACGCAGTATTTT. Its translation is CASTKDITDTQYF.

The gene calls are TRBV20-1 and TRBJ1-4, with unresolved D. This CDR3 spans 11 amino acids. Trimming removed 6 bases at V and 11 bases at J, with 13 bases between. CDR1 and CDR2 (germline): DFQATT, SNEGSKA (reference sequence). In DNA, the CDR3 is TGCAGTGCAACCCGTGCCGGGAAACTGTTTTTT. Translated, it gives CSATRAGKLFF.

V and J are TRBV28 and TRBJ1-5; the D gene is possibly TRBD1 (5 bases). This CDR3 comprises 15 residues. Trimming removed 3 bases from V and 3 bases from J, with 12 bases in between. CDR1 and CDR2 from the germline V gene are MDHEN and SYDVKM. Here the CDR3 reads CASSFQSGFNQPQHF. The CDR3 region has the DNA TGTGCCAGCAGTTTTCAGTCAGGGTTCAATCAGCCCCAGCATTTT.

The genes are TRBV6-1 and TRBJ1-5; D possibly corresponds to TRBD1 (5 bases). Germline loops: CDR1 MNHNS, CDR2 SASEGT. The length of the CDR3 is 16 residues. Trimming shortened V by 3 bases and J by 0 bases, and 12 bases separated the two germline ends. The CDR3 region is CASSDKPGHSNQPQHF. Written as DNA, the CDR3 is TGTGCCAGCAGTGATAAGCCAGGACATAGCAATCAGCCCCAGCATTTT.

This clone was detected a few times. The chain employs TRBV7-5 and TRBJ1-2; the tabulated D call, TRBD1, remains unverified against the DNA. TRBV7-5 is recorded as a pseudogene. The CDR3 totals 14 residues. The CDR3 loop reads CVRSQQDRYYGYTF. The CDR3 nucleotides read TGTGTCAGAAGCCAACAGGACAGATACTATGGCTACACCTTC.

The rearrangement joins TRBV28 to TRBJ1-2; possibly TRBD1 for D (5 bases). From germline, CDR1 is MDHEN and CDR2 SYDVKM. Trimming removed 2 bases from V and 4 bases from J, with 14 bases in between. The CDR3 consists of 15 residues. As DNA, the CDR3 is TGTGCCAGCAGTTTACCCTCTCTCGACAGCTATGGCTACACCTTC. This encodes CASSLPSLDSYGYTF.

The rearrangement uses TRBV19 and TRBJ1-4; D might be TRBD1 (6 bases). The CDR3 sequence is 14 residues long. Trimming took off 6 bases at V and 5 bases at J, with 13 bases between the two ends. From germline, CDR1 is LNHDA and CDR2 SQIVND (reference sequence). The CDR3 DNA follows: TGTGCCAGTAGCAGAAGACAGGCCAATGAAAAACTGTTTTTT. Its translation is CASSRRQANEKLFF.

The gene calls are TRBV18 and TRBJ1-2; D gene ambiguous. Germline V gives CDR1 KGHSH, CDR2 LQKENI. CDR3 size: 16 residues. Trimming took off 1 base at V and 3 bases at J, with 15 bases between the two ends. The CDR3 nucleotides are TGTGCCAGCTCACCACGGCGAGAGGCCCTTGACTATGGCTACACCTTC. It yields the protein CASSPRREALDYGYTF.

The rearrangement links TRBV9 to TRBJ1-2; the D gene is possibly TRBD1 (5 bases). Looked up from germline, CDR1 is SGDLS and CDR2 is YYNGEE. This CDR3 has 16 amino acids. V was clipped by 5 bases and J by 0 bases, with 17 bases between them. The CDR3 bases are TGTGCCAGCAGGGATCGGGGGGGACCCACTAACTATGGCTACACCTTC. This encodes CASRDRGGPTNYGYTF. Drawing the rest from reference TRBV9 and TRBJ1-2, the complete variable domain is DSGVTQTPKHLITATGQRVTLRCSPRSGDLSVYWYQQSLDQGLQFLIQYYNGEERAKGNILERFSAQQFPDLHSELNLSSLELGDSALYFCASRDRGGPTNYGYTFGSGTRLTVV.

The rearrangement uses TRBV6-2 or TRBV6-3 and TRBJ2-1; D gene ambiguous. Trimming removed 6 bases at V and 3 bases at J, with 18 bases between. Germline V gene data show CDR1 as MNHEY and CDR2 as SVGEGT. The length of the CDR3 is 16 residues. The CDR3 is CASSRGQYSVYNEQFF. CDR3 in DNA: TGTGCCAGCAGCCGAGGCCAGTATAGTGTCTACAATGAGCAGTTCTTC.

J is TRBJ2-3 and V is TRBV5-1; 14 positions match TRBD2. CDR3 size: 18 residues. V dropped 4 bases and J dropped 4; count of bases not matched to a gene: 11. The germline V gene encodes CDR1 SGHRS and CDR2 YFSETQ. The CDR3 is CASSVPGTSGGRADTQYF. For the CDR3, the DNA is TGCGCCAGCAGCGTCCCCGGGACTAGCGGGGGAAGAGCAGATACGCAGTATTTT.

In regard to this clone: The sample carries other DNA sequences with the same CDR3. The V and J genes are TRBV7-2 and TRBJ2-5; D is uncertain. CDR3 length equals 11 residues. The germline V gene has CDR1 SGHTA and CDR2 FQGNSA. Trimming took off 5 bases at V and 1 base at J, with 2 bases between the two ends. The CDR3 spells CASSLQETQYF. For the CDR3, the DNA is TGTGCCAGCAGCCTCCAAGAGACCCAGTACTTC.

This chain uses TRBV6-5 with TRBJ2-6; 7 bases map to TRBD2. Germline V gives CDR1 MNHEY, CDR2 SVGAGI. Losses at the gene ends were 2 bases for V and 2 bases for J; bases not matched to a gene: 0. This CDR3 has 15 amino acids. CDR3 coding DNA: TGTGCCAGCAGTTACGGGGGGGCTGGGGCCAACGTCCTGACTTTC. Its translation is CASSYGGAGANVLTF.

V usage is TRBV6-4 and J usage is TRBJ1-1; D call uncertain. The germline V gene encodes CDR1 MRHNA and CDR2 SNTAGT. The CDR3 contains 13 residues. Trimming took off 0 bases at V and 10 bases at J, with 12 bases between the two ends. CDR3 sequence: CASSDSISLAAFF. As DNA, the CDR3 is TGTGCCAGCAGTGACTCGATTTCCCTGGCAGCTTTCTTT.